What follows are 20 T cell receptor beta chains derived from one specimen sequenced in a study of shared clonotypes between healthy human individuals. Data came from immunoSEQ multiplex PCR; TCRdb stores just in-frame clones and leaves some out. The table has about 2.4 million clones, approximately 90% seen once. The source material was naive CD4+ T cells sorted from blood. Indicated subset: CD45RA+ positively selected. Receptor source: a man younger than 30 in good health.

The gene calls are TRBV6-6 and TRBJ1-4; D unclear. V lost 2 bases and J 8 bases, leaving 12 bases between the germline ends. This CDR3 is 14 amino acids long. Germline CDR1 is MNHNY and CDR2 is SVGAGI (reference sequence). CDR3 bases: TGTGCCAGCAGTTACGGTGTCCGGGCGGAAAAACTGTTTTTT. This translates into CASSYGVRAEKLFF.

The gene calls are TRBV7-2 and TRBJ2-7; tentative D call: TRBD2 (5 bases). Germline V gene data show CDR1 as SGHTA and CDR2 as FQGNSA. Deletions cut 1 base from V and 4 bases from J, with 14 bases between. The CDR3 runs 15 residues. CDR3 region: CASSLGGGRRYEQYF. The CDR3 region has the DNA TGTGCCAGCAGCTTAGGAGGTGGGAGAAGGTACGAGCAGTACTTC.

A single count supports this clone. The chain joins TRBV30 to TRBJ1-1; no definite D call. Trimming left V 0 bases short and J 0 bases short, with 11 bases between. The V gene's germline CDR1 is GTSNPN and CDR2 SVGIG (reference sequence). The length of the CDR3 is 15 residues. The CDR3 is CAWSVPGKMNTEAFF. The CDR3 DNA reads TGTGCCTGGAGTGTACCAGGAAAAATGAACACTGAAGCTTTCTTT.

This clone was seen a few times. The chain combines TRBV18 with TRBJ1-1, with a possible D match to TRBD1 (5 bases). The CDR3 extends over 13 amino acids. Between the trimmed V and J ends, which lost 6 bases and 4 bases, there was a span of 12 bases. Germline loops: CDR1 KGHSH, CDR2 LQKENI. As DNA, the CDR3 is TGTGCCAGCTCCCAGGACACGATCACTGAAGCTTTCTTT. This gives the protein CASSQDTITEAFF.

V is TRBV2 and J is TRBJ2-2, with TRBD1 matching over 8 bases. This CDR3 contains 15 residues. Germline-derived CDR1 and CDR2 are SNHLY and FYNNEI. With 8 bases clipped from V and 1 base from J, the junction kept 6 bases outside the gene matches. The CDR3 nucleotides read TGTGCCAGCCTAGGACAGGGAAGGAACACCGGGGAGCTGTTTTTT. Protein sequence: CASLGQGRNTGELFF. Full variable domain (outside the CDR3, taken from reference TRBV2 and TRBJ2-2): EPEVTQTPSHQVTQMGQEVILRCVPISNHLYFYWYRQILGQKVEFLVSFYNNEISEKSEIFDDQFSVERPDGSNFTLKIRSTKLEDSAMYFCASLGQGRNTGELFFGEGSRLTVL.

The CDR3 region has the DNA TGCGCCAGCAGCCAAGTTTGGACTAGCGGGGGGGCTGAGGAGACCCAGTACTTC. Encoded protein: CASSQVWTSGGAEETQYF. The V and J genes are TRBV4-1 and TRBJ2-5; the match to TRBD2 covers 15 bases. The length of the CDR3 is 18 residues. After removal of 1 base from V and 5 bases from J, the junction contained 8 bases not matched to a gene. Germline CDR1 and CDR2: MGHRA and YSYEKL.

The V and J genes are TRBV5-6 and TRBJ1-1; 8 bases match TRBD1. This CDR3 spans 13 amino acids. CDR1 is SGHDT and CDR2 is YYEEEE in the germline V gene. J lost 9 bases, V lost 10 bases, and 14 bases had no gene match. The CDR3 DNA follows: TGTGCCGTTTCCACCGGGACAGGCCTTAAAGCTTTCTTT. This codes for CAVSTGTGLKAFF.

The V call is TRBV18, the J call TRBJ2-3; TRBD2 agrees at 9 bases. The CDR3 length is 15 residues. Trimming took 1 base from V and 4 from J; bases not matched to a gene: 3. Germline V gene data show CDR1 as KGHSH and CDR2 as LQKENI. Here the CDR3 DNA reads TGTGCCAGCTCACCACGTAGCGGGAGTTCAGATACGCAGTATTTT. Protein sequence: CASSPRSGSSDTQYF. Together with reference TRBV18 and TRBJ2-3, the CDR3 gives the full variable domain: NAGVMQNPRHLVRRRGQEARLRCSPMKGHSHVYWYRQLPEEGLKFMVYLQKENIIDESGMPKERFSAEFPKEGPSILRIQQVVRGDSAAYFCASSPRSGSSDTQYFGPGTRLTVL.

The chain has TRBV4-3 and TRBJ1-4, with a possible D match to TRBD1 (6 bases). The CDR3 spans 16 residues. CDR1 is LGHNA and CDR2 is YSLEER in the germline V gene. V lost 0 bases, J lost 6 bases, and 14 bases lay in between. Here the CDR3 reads CASSQDLEDSDEKLFF. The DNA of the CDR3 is TGCGCCAGCAGCCAAGATCTTGAGGACAGCGATGAAAAACTGTTTTTT.

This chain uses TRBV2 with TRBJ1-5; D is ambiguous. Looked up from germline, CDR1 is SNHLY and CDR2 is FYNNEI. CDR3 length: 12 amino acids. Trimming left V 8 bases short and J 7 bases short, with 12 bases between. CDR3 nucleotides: TGTGCCAGCGACCCAGGTGGCCAGCCCCAGCATTTT. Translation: CASDPGGQPQHF.

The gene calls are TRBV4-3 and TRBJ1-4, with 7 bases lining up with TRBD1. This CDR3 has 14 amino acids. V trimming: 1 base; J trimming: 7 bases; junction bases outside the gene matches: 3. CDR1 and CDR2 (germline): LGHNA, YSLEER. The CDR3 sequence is CASSQGQGSEKLFF. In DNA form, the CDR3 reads TGCGCCAGCAGCCAAGGACAGGGTAGTGAAAAACTGTTTTTT.

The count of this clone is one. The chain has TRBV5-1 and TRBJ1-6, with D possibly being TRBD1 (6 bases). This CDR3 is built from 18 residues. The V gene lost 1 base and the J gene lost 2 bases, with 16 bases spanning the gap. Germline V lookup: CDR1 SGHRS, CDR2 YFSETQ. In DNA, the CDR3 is TGCGCCAGCAGCTTGTCAGGGGTCTCTCTTACCTATAATTCACCCCTCCACTTT. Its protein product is CASSLSGVSLTYNSPLHF.

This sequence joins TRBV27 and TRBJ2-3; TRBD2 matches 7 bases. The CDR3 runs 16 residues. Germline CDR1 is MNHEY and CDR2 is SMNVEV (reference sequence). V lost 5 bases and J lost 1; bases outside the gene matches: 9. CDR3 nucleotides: TGTGCCAGCAGTGGATACGAGCGGGACGGCACAGATACGCAGTATTTT. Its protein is CASSGYERDGTDTQYF.

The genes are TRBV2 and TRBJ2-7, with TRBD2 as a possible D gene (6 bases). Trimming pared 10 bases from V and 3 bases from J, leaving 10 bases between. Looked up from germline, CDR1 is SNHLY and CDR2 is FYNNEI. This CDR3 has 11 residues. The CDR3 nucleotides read TGTGCCACGTGGGGAGGCTACGAGCAGTACTTC. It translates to CATWGGYEQYF.

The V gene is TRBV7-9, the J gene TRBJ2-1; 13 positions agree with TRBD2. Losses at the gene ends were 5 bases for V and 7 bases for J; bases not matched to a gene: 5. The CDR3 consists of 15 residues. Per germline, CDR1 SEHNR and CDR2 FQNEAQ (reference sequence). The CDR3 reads CASSRTSGRSNEQFF. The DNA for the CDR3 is TGTGCCAGCAGCCGGACTAGCGGGAGAAGTAATGAGCAGTTCTTC.

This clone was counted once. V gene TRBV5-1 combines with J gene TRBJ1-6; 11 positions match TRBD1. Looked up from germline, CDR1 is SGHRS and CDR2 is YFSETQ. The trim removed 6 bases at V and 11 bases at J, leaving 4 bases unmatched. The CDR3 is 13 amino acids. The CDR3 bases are TGCGCCAGCACAGGGACAGGGGGGGCACCCCTCCACTTT. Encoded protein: CASTGTGGAPLHF.

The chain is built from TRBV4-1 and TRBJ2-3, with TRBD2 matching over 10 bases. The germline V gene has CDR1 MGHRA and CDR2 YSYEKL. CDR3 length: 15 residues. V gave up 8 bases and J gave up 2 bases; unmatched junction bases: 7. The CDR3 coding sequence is TGCGCCAGCTTACCGGGACTAGCGAACACAGATACGCAGTATTTT. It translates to CASLPGLANTDTQYF.

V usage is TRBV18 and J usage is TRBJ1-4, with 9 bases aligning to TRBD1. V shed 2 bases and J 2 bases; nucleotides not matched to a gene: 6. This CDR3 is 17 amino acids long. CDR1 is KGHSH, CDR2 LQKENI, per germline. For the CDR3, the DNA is TGTGCCAGCTCACCAGGGGGACAGGGCGTGACTAATGAAAAACTGTTTTTT. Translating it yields CASSPGGQGVTNEKLFF. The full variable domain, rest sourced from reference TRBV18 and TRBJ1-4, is NAGVMQNPRHLVRRRGQEARLRCSPMKGHSHVYWYRQLPEEGLKFMVYLQKENIIDESGMPKERFSAEFPKEGPSILRIQQVVRGDSAAYFCASSPGGQGVTNEKLFFGSGTQLSVL.

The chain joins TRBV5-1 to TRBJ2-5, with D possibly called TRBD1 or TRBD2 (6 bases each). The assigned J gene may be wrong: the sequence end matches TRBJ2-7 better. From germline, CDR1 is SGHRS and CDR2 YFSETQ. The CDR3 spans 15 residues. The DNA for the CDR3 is TGCGCCAGCAGCTTGCAAGGGGGGACGACCTACGAGCAGTACTTC. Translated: CASSLQGGTTYEQYF.

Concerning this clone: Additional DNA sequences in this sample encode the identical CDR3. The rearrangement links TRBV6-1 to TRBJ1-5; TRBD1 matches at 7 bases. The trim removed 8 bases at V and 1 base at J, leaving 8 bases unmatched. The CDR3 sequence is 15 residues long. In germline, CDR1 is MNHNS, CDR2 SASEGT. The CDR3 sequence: CASREQGISNQPQHF. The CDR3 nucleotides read TGTGCCAGCCGGGAACAGGGGATCAGCAATCAGCCCCAGCATTTT.